These T cell receptor beta chains were read from a single sample in a study of tumor-infiltrating lymphocytes in oesophageal squamous cell carcinoma. Each CDR3 protein is one row after TCRdb ran MiXCR on the PCR reads. The table has just under 20,000 distinct CDR3 sequences, about two fifths seen once. The specimen was normal esophageal tissue next to the tumor. Every receptor here comes from a male donor with esophageal squamous cell carcinoma. CDR3s include the opening cysteine and the closing phenylalanine or tryptophan. D genes are given only for firm matches. Rows may omit the clone size; those that give it use once, few, many or a size class.

v_gene	j_gene	d_gene	abundance	len	CDR3aa	CDR3nt
TRBV7-2	TRBJ2-7	-	many	11	CASSLTYEQYF	TGTGCCAGCAGCCTCACATACGAGCAGTACTTC
TRBV7-2	TRBJ1-1	-	-	14	CASSFGGLGTEAFF	TGTGCCAGCAGCTTTGGGGGGCTGGGCACTGAAGCTTTCTTT
TRBV28	TRBJ1-4	TRBD1	many	15	CASSFEGQGGEKLFF	TGTGCCAGCAGTTTTGAGGGACAGGGTGGTGAAAAACTGTTTTTT
TRBV7-6	TRBJ2-7	-	few	13	CASSLASGPEQYF	TGTGCCAGCAGCTTAGCTTCAGGTCCCGAGCAGTACTTC
TRBV19	TRBJ2-3	-	many	17	CASSSHRTQTWGDTQYF	TGTGCCAGTAGTTCCCACAGGACACAAACTTGGGGAGATACGCAGTATTTT
TRBV6-1	TRBJ2-7	-	medium-sized	15	CASSEYLGLRYEQYF	TGTGCCAGCAGTGAATATTTGGGCCTCCGCTACGAGCAGTACTTC
TRBV12-5	TRBJ2-7	-	many	10	CASGLAEQYF	TGTGCTAGTGGTTTAGCGGAGCAGTACTTC
TRBV7-6	TRBJ2-5	-	-	13	CASSSTGTLAQYF	TGTGCTAGCAGCTCAACAGGAACGTTGGCCCAGTACTTC
TRBV6-2/TRBV6-3	TRBJ2-7	-	-	14	CASSQPDHSNEQYF	TGTGCCAGCAGTCAACCGGACCACTCCAACGAGCAGTACTTC
TRBV7-2	TRBJ2-7	-	-	15	CASSLVPESSYEQYF	TGTGCCAGCAGCTTAGTGCCCGAAAGCTCCTACGAGCAGTACTTC
TRBV9	TRBJ2-5	TRBD2	-	14	CASSETSGQETQYF	TGTGCCAGCAGCGAGACTAGCGGACAAGAGACCCAGTACTTC
TRBV9	TRBJ2-3	-	many	14	CASSVAGAGSTQYF	TGTGCCAGCAGCGTAGCCGGAGCAGGGAGTACGCAGTATTTT
TRBV6-8	TRBJ2-7	TRBD2	-	17	CASSYLAAGLAAYEQYF	TGTGCCAGCAGTTACCTAGCGGCGGGACTAGCGGCCTACGAGCAGTACTTC
TRBV7-2	TRBJ1-3	-	-	14	CASSLAGAGNTIYF	TGTGCCAGCAGCTTGGCGGGGGCTGGAAACACCATATATTTT
TRBV28	TRBJ1-1	TRBD1	-	19	CASSLDRGEDAPPKSEAFF	TGTGCCAGCAGCCTGGACAGGGGGGAAGATGCTCCCCCGAAGTCAGAAGCTTTCTTT
TRBV7-6	TRBJ2-7	-	-	13	CASSLGDGYEQYF	TGTGCTAGCAGCTTGGGGGACGGCTACGAGCAGTACTTC
TRBV7-6	TRBJ2-7	-	-	13	CASSPQDGYEQYF	TGTGCCAGCAGCCCCCAAGACGGCTACGAGCAGTACTTC